The following is a T cell receptor (beta chain) sequence with its context. The clone's antigen remains unknown. Base qualities are missing; no much larger clone stands one base away. The data stem from a study of response to subunit inactivated influenza vaccine (dated by TCRdb to about 2018). Background on the whole study: To follow how T cells responded to a trivalent subunit inactivated influenza vaccine, the researchers relied on deep quantitative profiling of the T cell receptor repertoire.

The library came from RT-PCR. Data came from an Illumina HiSeq 2500. TCRdb reworked the public reads: Q25 trimming with fastp, MiXCR clone assembly, productive beta chains retained. Identical CDR3 proteins give one entry, which carries the most common genes and DNA. The sample yields fewer than 550,000 distinct CDR3 sequences; over 25% were counted once. Over 1.5% of the sample is in the top ten clones. The CDR3 numbers 15 residues from cysteine through phenylalanine. Of all the DNA, just the CDR3 is kept, 45 bases in frame from base 1. Looking up the germline V gene yields CDR1 SQVTM and CDR2 ANQGSEA. After removal of 1 base from V and 9 bases from J, the junction retains 6 bases not matched to a gene. Results the study describes overall, beyond this receptor: It was suggested by the authors that each seasonal influenza vaccination may recruit only a limited number of new T cells.

This TCR derives from a man in his fifties who received an inactivated influenza vaccine. Donor details come from another sample of the same person, matched by shared clones. The receptor chain draws on TRBV29-1 and TRBJ2-1, and 13 junctional nucleotides match TRBD2. The sample consisted of CD4+ T cells sorted from PBMCs, taken about 5 days after vaccination. The CDR3 is CSVEGGLAGAFEQFF. The sequence in DNA is TGCAGCGTTGAAGGCGGACTAGCGGGAGCTTTTGAGCAGTTCTTC.